These 20 T cell receptor beta chains came from one sample sequenced in a study of blood T cell repertoires in COVID-19. TCRdb's table, derived via immunoSEQ multiplex PCR, lists solely in-frame clones and lacks some. The data show about 200,000 clones, 70% to 90% seen once. The sample was peripheral blood. The source is an elderly man with acute or convalescent COVID-19.

This clone was picked up one time. The rearrangement links TRBV10-3 to TRBJ2-3; no clear D. Trimming removed 3 bases at V and 7 bases at J, with 8 bases between. Germline V CDR1 and CDR2: ENHRY, SYGVKD. CDR3 length: 12 residues. The CDR3: CAISDHLNTQYF. The CDR3 DNA follows: TGTGCCATCAGTGACCACCTAAATACGCAGTATTTT.

The chain uses TRBV27 and TRBJ2-1; TRBD2 is a possible D gene (6 bases). Germline CDR1 MNHEY, CDR2 SMNVEV (reference sequence). This CDR3 has 13 residues. V lost 6 bases and J 12 bases, leaving 18 bases between the germline ends. The CDR3 nucleotides read TGTGCCAGCAGCCAGACGGGACTCCGAATGCAGTTCTTC. The encoded protein is CASSQTGLRMQFF.

The chain is built from TRBV7-8 and TRBJ2-7; D gene uncertain. V lost 5 bases to trimming and J lost 2 bases, with 4 bases between them. Germline CDR1 reads SGHVS; CDR2 reads FQNEAQ. The CDR3 is made up of 11 amino acids. The CDR3 is CASSPTYEQYF. CDR3 DNA sequence: TGTGCCAGCAGCCCCACCTACGAGCAGTACTTC.

This rearrangement joins TRBV4-1 to TRBJ2-3; 8 bases line up with TRBD2. This CDR3 comprises 17 residues. CDR1 is MGHRA, CDR2 YSYEKL, per germline. Trimming took 1 base from V and 2 from J; bases not matched to a gene: 8. The CDR3 sequence is CASSQAPGGRPTDTQYF. The CDR3, as DNA: TGCGCCAGCAGCCAAGCCCCTGGCGGGAGGCCCACAGATACGCAGTATTTT.

The chain is built from TRBV19 and TRBJ2-6; the D gene is possibly TRBD2 (6 bases). This CDR3 spans 15 amino acids. Germline CDR1 and CDR2: LNHDA and SQIVND (reference sequence). V was pared by 7 bases and J by 0 bases, with 10 bases between. Here the CDR3 reads CASIPRDSGANVLTF. CDR3 bases: TGTGCCAGTATCCCGCGGGACTCTGGGGCCAACGTCCTGACTTTC.

The chain links TRBV7-9 to TRBJ2-7, with D perhaps matching TRBD2 (5 bases). The germline V gene encodes CDR1 SEHNR and CDR2 FQNEAQ (reference sequence). Trimming pared 2 bases from V and 1 base from J, leaving 12 bases between. The CDR3 extends over 15 amino acids. The CDR3 loop is CASSLLSSTSYEQYF. CDR3 DNA: TGTGCCAGCAGCTTACTATCTAGCACATCCTACGAGCAGTACTTC.

The chain employs TRBV2 and TRBJ1-4; D gene uncertain. This CDR3 contains 14 residues. The V end was cut by 4 bases, the J end by 6 bases, with 12 bases between. Germline CDR1 and CDR2: SNHLY and FYNNEI. The CDR3 DNA sequence: TGTGCCAGCAGTGGTGGAGCCTTGGATGAAAAACTGTTTTTT. It is translated as CASSGGALDEKLFF.

The chain uses TRBV7-2 and TRBJ2-3; 10 nucleotides agree with TRBD2. Germline CDR1 is SGHTA and CDR2 is FQGNSA. J was trimmed by 4 bases and V by 1 base; bases with no gene match: 8. The CDR3 consists of 17 residues. CDR3 sequence reads: CASSLVPAGGPSDTQYF. In DNA form, the CDR3 reads TGTGCCAGCAGCTTAGTTCCAGCGGGAGGGCCTTCAGATACGCAGTATTTT.

The rearrangement joins TRBV28 to TRBJ2-7; 9 nucleotides agree with TRBD1. The CDR3 extends over 15 amino acids. V trimming: 7 bases; J trimming: 6 bases; junction bases outside the gene matches: 13. CDR1 MDHEN and CDR2 SYDVKM come from the germline V gene. The CDR3 DNA sequence: TGTGCCAGCATTCCACAGGGGGCGAGATCTACCGAGCAGTACTTC. It specifies CASIPQGARSTEQYF.

This clone was detected only once. V gene TRBV7-2 combines with J gene TRBJ1-5, with D possibly being TRBD1 (5 bases). The length of the CDR3 is 13 residues. Germline V lookup: CDR1 SGHTA, CDR2 FQGNSA. The V and J ends lost 5 bases and 5 bases respectively, with 10 bases between them. The DNA of the CDR3 is TGTGCCAGCAGCGCACAGGATTATCAGCCCCAGCATTTT. Amino acids: CASSAQDYQPQHF.

The J gene is TRBJ2-3, the V gene TRBV11-3, with a weak D call TRBD2 (5 bases). The V and J ends lost 5 bases and 3 bases respectively, with 9 bases between them. CDR3 length: 13 amino acids. Germline V gene sequence: CDR1 SGHNT, CDR2 YENEEA. This CDR3 reads CASSRPGTDTQYF. CDR3 bases: TGTGCCAGCAGCCGACCGGGGACAGATACGCAGTATTTT.

This clone was picked up one time. CDR3 sequence (DNA): TGTGCCAGCTCACCAGCGCAGGGGCTTGAAAAACTGTTTTTT. Amino acid sequence: CASSPAQGLEKLFF. The chain is built from TRBV18 and TRBJ1-4, with D tentatively TRBD1 (6 bases). This CDR3 region has 14 residues. V was clipped by 2 bases and J by 7 bases, with 11 bases between them. Germline V lookup: CDR1 KGHSH, CDR2 LQKENI. Supplemented by reference TRBV18 and TRBJ1-4, the full variable domain reads NAGVMQNPRHLVRRRGQEARLRCSPMKGHSHVYWYRQLPEEGLKFMVYLQKENIIDESGMPKERFSAEFPKEGPSILRIQQVVRGDSAAYFCASSPAQGLEKLFFGSGTQLSVL.

The genes are TRBV2 and TRBJ2-2, with D maybe TRBD2 (5 bases). Germline values: CDR1 SNHLY, CDR2 FYNNEI. The CDR3 length is 13 residues. Trimming left V 4 bases short and J 9 bases short, with 12 bases between. The CDR3 reads CASSGPGTRELFF. The DNA for the CDR3 is TGTGCCAGCAGTGGACCGGGAACCAGGGAGCTGTTTTTT.

The chain is built from TRBV3-1 (or the pseudogene TRBV3-2) and TRBJ2-7; 9 nucleotides line up with TRBD1. The CDR3 runs to 15 residues. Trimming cost V 2 bases and J 3 bases; bases outside gene matches: 5. The V gene's germline CDR1 is LGHDT and CDR2 YNNKEL (reference sequence). The CDR3 sequence: CASSQTPGQGYEQYF. For the CDR3, the DNA is TGTGCCAGCAGCCAAACCCCGGGACAGGGCTACGAGCAGTACTTC.

This sequence joins TRBV19 and TRBJ2-1; a possible D gene is TRBD2 (6 bases). Trimming stripped 7 bases from V and 9 bases from J, with 19 bases between. This CDR3 is built from 14 residues. Germline V CDR1 and CDR2: LNHDA, SQIVND (reference sequence). For the CDR3, the DNA is TGTGCCAGTAAGGAGGGAAGGGTCTACGGTGAGCAGTTCTTC. This codes for CASKEGRVYGEQFF.

The genes are TRBV5-1 and TRBJ2-2; 9 nucleotides agree with TRBD1. After removal of 1 base from V and 5 bases from J, the junction contained 6 bases not matched to a gene. CDR3 size: 16 residues. The germline gives CDR1 SGHRS, CDR2 YFSETQ. The CDR3 is CASSLIPGQGTGELFF. In DNA, the CDR3 is TGCGCCAGCAGCTTGATCCCGGGACAGGGTACCGGGGAGCTGTTTTTT.

The chain has TRBV7-2 and TRBJ2-1, with TRBD2 as a possible D gene (5 bases). CDR3 size: 16 residues. Germline V lookup: CDR1 SGHTA, CDR2 FQGNSA. Trimming pared 1 base from V and 0 bases from J, leaving 10 bases between. CDR3 nucleotide sequence: TGTGCCAGCAGCTTAGGAGCGGAGAGCTCCTACAATGAGCAGTTCTTC. It specifies CASSLGAESSYNEQFF.

The chain joins TRBV5-1 to TRBJ2-2; possible D gene TRBD2, 6 bases. CDR1 SGHRS and CDR2 YFSETQ come from the germline V gene. CDR3 length: 15 residues. V gave up 1 base and J gave up 4 bases, with 11 bases separating them. CDR3 DNA sequence: TGCGCCAGCAGCTTGCCCGGGAGTGGCACCGGGGAGCTGTTTTTT. This gives the protein CASSLPGSGTGELFF.

The CDR3 protein is CASRDATGGTTEAFF. DNA for the CDR3: TGTGCCAGCAGAGATGCTACAGGGGGTACCACTGAAGCTTTCTTT. The chain is built from TRBV5-4 and TRBJ1-1; 8 bases match TRBD1. V dropped 5 bases and J dropped 4; count of bases not matched to a gene: 10. Germline V gene data show CDR1 as SGHNT and CDR2 as YYREEE (reference sequence). CDR3 length: 15 residues.

The chain uses TRBV11-3 and TRBJ2-3; 8 bases map to TRBD1. In germline, CDR1 is SGHNT, CDR2 YENEEA. CDR3 size: 19 residues. V lost 6 bases and J lost 2; bases outside the gene matches: 19. The CDR3 sequence is CASRHEGSGGRTFTDTQYF. The DNA for the CDR3 is TGTGCCAGCAGGCACGAGGGATCAGGGGGCCGAACCTTCACAGATACGCAGTATTTT. Supplemented by reference TRBV11-3 and TRBJ2-3, the full variable domain reads EAGVVQSPRYKIIEKKQPVAFWCNPISGHNTLYWYLQNLGQGPELLIRYENEEAVDDSQLPKDRFSAERLKGVDSTLKIQPAELGDSAVYLCASRHEGSGGRTFTDTQYFGPGTRLTVL.